This T cell receptor beta chain was retrieved from a study of cytomegalovirus exposure and HLA in healthy donors. This CDR3 spans 13 amino acids. Germline CDR1 and CDR2: MNHNS and SASEGT. The germline V and J ends were trimmed by 6 bases and 7 bases, with 13 bases remaining between them. Use of 60 Vbeta and 13 Jbeta primers characterized the PCR. The assay was immunoSEQ multiplex PCR, and TCRdb's table has in-frame clones only and misses some. The sample lists more than 150,000 clones; just over 75% were seen once. The TCR sequence derives from a man in his late teens or twenties in good health and CMV-seronegative. What was sequenced was PBMCs. The V and J genes are TRBV6-1 and TRBJ2-1, with a weak D call TRBD2 (5 bases). The CDR3 is CASREGGRNEQFF. CDR3 in DNA: TGTGCCAGCAGAGAGGGCGGAAGAAATGAGCAGTTCTTC.